The 8 T cell receptor beta chains presented below share a single source sample, sequenced in a study of monozygotic twins with inflammatory bowel disease. TCRdb reprocessed the 5' RACE reads and reports one entry per CDR3 protein, with no DNA. This sample contains a few hundred thousand distinct CDR3 sequences. Sequencing was performed on blood. These receptors were taken from a human donor with ulcerative colitis or Crohn's disease, or a healthy co-twin of an affected twin (not recorded which).

This sequence joins TRBV21-1 and TRBJ1-1; the D gene TCRdb calls, TRBD1, cannot be checked with no DNA. TRBV21-1 is reported as a pseudogene. The CDR3 covers 15 residues. CDR3 sequence reads: CASSRDREGNTEAFF.

The rearrangement uses TRBV9 and TRBJ2-1; the TCRdb call, TRBD1, lacks DNA for checking. Germline-derived CDR1 and CDR2 are SGDLS and YYNGEE. This CDR3 spans 12 amino acids. The CDR3: CASSVEGVEQFF.

This chain uses TRBV18 with TRBJ2-3. CDR1 is KGHSH, CDR2 LQKENI, per germline. This CDR3 comprises 15 residues. This chain's CDR3 is CASSPIPSMADTQYF.

The chain couples TRBV5-1 to TRBJ2-4; as DNA is missing, the TRBD2 call by TCRdb cannot be tested. Germline CDR1 and CDR2: SGHRS and YFSETQ. The CDR3 is 14 amino acids. CDR3 region: CASGSTGGTNIQYF.

V is TRBV11-1 and J is TRBJ2-1; TCRdb's D call, TRBD2, is unchecked because there is no DNA. The germline V gene has CDR1 SGHAT and CDR2 FQDESV (reference sequence). This CDR3 is 16 amino acids long. The chain's CDR3 is CASSLASLAGGNEQFF.

This chain connects TRBV11-2 to TRBJ2-5. The CDR3 totals 15 residues. The germline gives CDR1 SGHAT, CDR2 FQNNGV. The CDR3: CASSLAGYVGETQYF.

The chain joins TRBV7-2 to TRBJ2-1; TCRdb proposes TRBD1, but this gene call is untestable without DNA. This CDR3 is built from 16 residues. From germline, CDR1 is SGHTA and CDR2 FQGNSA. The CDR3 spells CASSSVSGTTYNEQFF.

This CDR3 reads CSAKRGAGGSTDTQYF. The chain uses TRBV20-1 and TRBJ2-3; TCRdb reports TRBD1, a call that lacks DNA to check it against. The CDR3 runs 16 residues. Germline V gene data show CDR1 as DFQATT and CDR2 as SNEGSKA (reference sequence).